The 24 T cell receptor beta chains below all came from one sample that was sequenced in a study of T cell changes during pregnancy in multiple sclerosis. The repertoire was sequenced with immunoSEQ multiplex PCR; TCRdb's copy has only in-frame clones and lacks some. The sample has approximately 60,000 clones; roughly 93% are singletons. Source: peripheral blood, taken in the second trimester of pregnancy. The receptors come from a female donor with multiple sclerosis, enrolled in a pregnancy study.

The chain combines TRBV18 with TRBJ1-1; D not certain. In germline, CDR1 is KGHSH, CDR2 LQKENI. Between the trimmed V and J ends, which lost 3 bases and 6 bases, there was a span of 11 bases. The CDR3 spans 13 residues. The CDR3 region has the DNA TGTGCCAGCTCACCGCCTCCAGGCTCTGAAGCTTTCTTT. It translates to CASSPPPGSEAFF. The variable domain in full, with the rest retrieved from reference TRBV18 and TRBJ1-1, is NAGVMQNPRHLVRRRGQEARLRCSPMKGHSHVYWYRQLPEEGLKFMVYLQKENIIDESGMPKERFSAEFPKEGPSILRIQQVVRGDSAAYFCASSPPPGSEAFFGQGTRLTVV.

This chain uses TRBV2 with TRBJ1-4; 7 nucleotides line up with TRBD1. The CDR3 is 13 residues long. V shed 7 bases and J 10 bases; nucleotides not matched to a gene: 9. Germline values: CDR1 SNHLY, CDR2 FYNNEI. The CDR3 loop is CASTQTGKGKLFF. CDR3 nucleotide sequence: TGTGCCAGCACCCAGACAGGGAAAGGAAAACTGTTTTTT.

CDR3 residues: CATSEQGNQPQHF. CDR3 nucleotides: TGTGCCACCAGCGAGCAAGGCAATCAGCCCCAGCATTTT. The chain couples TRBV15 to TRBJ1-5; D remains ambiguous. The CDR3 has 13 amino acids. The V end was cut by 5 bases, the J end by 2 bases, with 7 bases between. CDR1 and CDR2 from the germline V gene are LNHNV and YYDKDF (reference sequence).

The chain combines TRBV11-2 with TRBJ2-3; D possibly corresponds to TRBD2 (5 bases). V was shortened by 3 bases and J by 4 bases, with 17 bases between the two germline ends. The CDR3 spans 16 residues. Germline V gene data show CDR1 as SGHAT and CDR2 as FQNNGV. CDR3 loop: CASSLGVRSVADTQYF. In DNA, the CDR3 is TGTGCCAGCAGCTTGGGCGTTCGTAGCGTTGCAGATACGCAGTATTTT.

CDR3 coding DNA: TGCGCCAGCAGCGACTCCAATTCACCCCTCCACTTT. This gives the protein CASSDSNSPLHF. The chain is built from TRBV5-1 and TRBJ1-6; no definite D call. Germline assignment: CDR1 SGHRS and CDR2 YFSETQ. V was trimmed by 4 bases and J by 7 bases, leaving 6 bases between them. This CDR3 comprises 12 residues.

V is TRBV30 and J is TRBJ2-3; 7 bases align to TRBD2. The J segment lost 0 bases and the V segment lost 3 bases, leaving 3 bases of the junction unmatched. The CDR3 runs 14 residues. The germline gives CDR1 GTSNPN, CDR2 SVGIG (reference sequence). The DNA for the CDR3 is TGTGCCTGGAGGGGGGGGACTAGCACAGATACGCAGTATTTT. Protein sequence: CAWRGGTSTDTQYF.

The chain combines TRBV9 with TRBJ2-7; 15 bases are a match to TRBD2. This CDR3 comprises 18 residues. After removal of 3 bases from V and 0 bases from J, the junction contained 7 bases not matched to a gene. CDR1 is SGDLS, CDR2 YYNGEE, per germline. The CDR3 region has the DNA TGTGCCAGCAGCGCCACAGGGACTAGCGGGGGGTCCTCCTACGAGCAGTACTTC. Translating gives CASSATGTSGGSSYEQYF.

The rearrangement links TRBV28 to TRBJ2-5; 10 bases are a match to TRBD1. J lost 5 bases, V lost 8 bases, and 8 bases had no gene match. This CDR3 contains 14 residues. Germline lookup yields CDR1 MDHEN and CDR2 SYDVKM. The CDR3 DNA reads as TGTGCCAGCGCAGGGACAGGGGATTGGGAGACCCAGTACTTC. Translation: CASAGTGDWETQYF.

V and J are TRBV30 and TRBJ1-2; D might be TRBD1 (5 bases). This CDR3 is 13 amino acids long. Per germline, CDR1 GTSNPN and CDR2 SVGIG (reference sequence). Trimming left V 3 bases short and J 0 bases short, with 8 bases between. The CDR3: CAWSRDSNYGYTF. The CDR3 nucleotides are TGTGCCTGGAGCAGGGACTCTAACTATGGCTACACCTTC.

The chain combines TRBV5-1 with TRBJ2-5, with a tentative D call TRBD1 (6 bases). The CDR3 loop spans 16 amino acids. Looked up from germline, CDR1 is SGHRS and CDR2 is YFSETQ. V was pared by 2 bases and J by 3 bases, with 17 bases between. For the CDR3, the DNA is TGCGCCAGCAGCTTCACAGGGAATACTCCTAAAGAGACCCAGTACTTC. Its translation is CASSFTGNTPKETQYF.

The chain uses TRBV10-2 and TRBJ2-3, with 8 bases lining up with TRBD2. Germline V gene lookup returns CDR1 WSHSY and CDR2 SAAADI. CDR3 length equals 16 residues. V trimming: 5 bases; J trimming: 1 base; junction bases outside the gene matches: 8. CDR3 coding DNA: TGCGCCAGCAGTTCCCCGGGACTAGGGGGCACAGATACGCAGTATTTT. This translates into CASSSPGLGGTDTQYF.

The rearrangement uses TRBV29-1 and TRBJ1-4; D is undetermined. The germline V gene encodes CDR1 SQVTM and CDR2 ANQGSEA. The CDR3 runs to 13 residues. With 3 bases removed from V and 6 bases from J, the gap between germline ends came to 11 bases. The CDR3 loop is CSVEAGADEKLFF. In nucleotides, the CDR3 is TGCAGCGTTGAGGCCGGAGCGGATGAAAAACTGTTTTTT.

This sequence joins TRBV15 and TRBJ2-1; D not resolved. Per the germline V gene, CDR1 is LNHNV and CDR2 is YYDKDF (reference sequence). The CDR3 has 13 residues. Trimming removed 0 bases from V and 8 bases from J, with 8 bases in between. CDR3 loop: CATSRDMRYEQFF. In nucleotides, the CDR3 is TGTGCCACCAGCAGAGATATGAGGTATGAGCAGTTCTTC. The full variable domain, in which reference TRBV15 and TRBJ2-1 provide the parts outside the CDR3, is DAMVIQNPRYQVTQFGKPVTLSCSQTLNHNVMYWYQQKSSQAPKLLFHYYDKDFNNEADTPDNFQSRRPNTSFCFLDIRSPGLGDTAMYLCATSRDMRYEQFFGPGTRLTVL.

The chain links TRBV7-2 to TRBJ1-1, with unresolved D. The CDR3 extends over 9 amino acids. V was trimmed by 4 bases and J by 11 bases, leaving 5 bases between them. The germline V gene encodes CDR1 SGHTA and CDR2 FQGNSA. The CDR3 coding sequence is TGTGCCAGCAGCTCCCGGGCTTTCTTT. Encoded protein: CASSSRAFF.

The chain carries TRBV6-5 and TRBJ1-4, with a possible D match to TRBD1 (5 bases). This CDR3 has 15 amino acids. The V gene's germline CDR1 is MNHEY and CDR2 SVGAGI. V was shortened by 5 bases and J by 3 bases, with 13 bases between the two germline ends. Written as DNA, the CDR3 is TGTGCCAGCAGTAGATACAGGACCTCTAATGAAAAACTGTTTTTT. Its translation is CASSRYRTSNEKLFF.

J is TRBJ1-2 and V is TRBV20-1; TRBD1 matches 7 bases. From germline, CDR1 is DFQATT and CDR2 SNEGSKA (reference sequence). V shed 6 bases, J shed 5 bases, and the junction held 3 bases outside the gene matches. The CDR3 length is 11 residues. The CDR3: CSAAGGYGYTF. The CDR3 nucleotides are TGCAGTGCCGCAGGGGGGTATGGCTACACCTTC.

V is TRBV5-4 and J is TRBJ1-2; 10 bases agree with TRBD1. The CDR3 has 14 residues. Germline trimming cut 7 bases from V and 6 bases from J; bases unmatched to any gene: 9. Per germline, CDR1 SGHNT and CDR2 YYREEE (reference sequence). The CDR3 DNA sequence: TGTGCCAGCTCCCCGACAGGGGGCAATGATGGCTACACCTTC. This translates into CASSPTGGNDGYTF.

This clone was recorded only once. The V call is TRBV7-2, the J call TRBJ2-1, with 11 bases aligning to TRBD2. The CDR3 consists of 15 residues. The J segment lost 4 bases and the V segment lost 5 bases, leaving 4 bases of the junction unmatched. Germline CDR1 SGHTA, CDR2 FQGNSA. For the CDR3, the DNA is TGTGCCAGCAGCCCTAGCGGGGGGACATACAATGAGCAGTTCTTC. Protein product: CASSPSGGTYNEQFF.

The chain couples TRBV30 to TRBJ1-1, with D unresolved. This CDR3 spans 15 amino acids. Germline assignment: CDR1 GTSNPN and CDR2 SVGIG (reference sequence). Trimming took 5 bases from V and 1 from J, leaving 17 bases between them. The CDR3 is CAWVPRRWENTEAFF. In DNA, the CDR3 is TGTGCCTGGGTTCCGCGGAGGTGGGAGAACACTGAAGCTTTCTTT. Variable domain in full (rest from reference TRBV30 and TRBJ1-1): SQTIHQWPATLVQPVGSPLSLECTVEGTSNPNLYWYRQAAGRGLQLLFYSVGIGQISSEVPQNLSASRPQDRQFILSSKKLLLSDSGFYLCAWVPRRWENTEAFFGQGTRLTVV.

The V call is TRBV10-2, the J call TRBJ2-1; D may be TRBD1 (5 bases). V gave up 6 bases and J gave up 2 bases, with 11 bases separating them. The length of the CDR3 is 14 residues. Germline lookup yields CDR1 WSHSY and CDR2 SAAADI. Written as DNA, the CDR3 is TGCGCCAGCAGGACAGTGGAGACCTACAATGAGCAGTTCTTC. It specifies CASRTVETYNEQFF.

The chain links TRBV13 to TRBJ2-7; tentatively, D is TRBD2 (7 bases). The V end lost 5 bases, the J end lost 6 bases, and 14 bases lay between the germline ends. Per the germline V gene, CDR1 is PRHDT and CDR2 is FYEKMQ (reference sequence). This CDR3 region has 13 residues. Here the CDR3 reads CASSGRGMREQYF. CDR3 in DNA: TGTGCCAGCAGCGGGAGGGGGATGCGCGAGCAGTACTTC.

The chain joins TRBV19 to TRBJ2-5, with 11 bases aligning to TRBD2. Germline V gives CDR1 LNHDA, CDR2 SQIVND (reference sequence). The junction had 3 bases not matched to a gene; V was cut back by 3 bases and J by 0 bases. The CDR3 is 16 amino acids. CDR3 residues: CASSILAGGHQETQYF. As DNA, the CDR3 is TGTGCCAGTAGTATCCTAGCGGGGGGCCACCAAGAGACCCAGTACTTC.

This clone was observed a few times. The V call is TRBV10-3, the J call TRBJ1-3; D is undetermined. V shed 6 bases and J shed 4 bases, with 7 bases lying between them. Germline V CDR1 and CDR2: ENHRY, SYGVKD. CDR3 length equals 12 residues. CDR3 amino acids: CAISQQGNTIYF. The CDR3 DNA reads as TGTGCCATCAGCCAACAGGGAAACACCATATATTTT.

The chain couples TRBV5-1 to TRBJ1-1; possibly TRBD1 for D (5 bases). Per germline, CDR1 SGHRS and CDR2 YFSETQ. The CDR3 is 16 residues long. Trimming took off 3 bases at V and 0 bases at J, with 15 bases between the two ends. CDR3 sequence (DNA): TGCGCCAGCAGCTCCACTCGGACACTGATGAACACTGAAGCTTTCTTT. Translating gives CASSSTRTLMNTEAFF.